Below, 32 T cell receptor beta chains from the same sample are listed, as sequenced in a study of tumor-infiltrating lymphocytes in primary liver carcinoma. The study co-extracted DNA and RNA from about 21-30 mg of unsorted bulk tissue. A primer matching the constant region was used to make TCR beta cDNA from approximately 520 ng of total RNA. Amplification in three nested multiplex PCR rounds with slightly modified ARM-PCR gave rise to TCR beta libraries. Each of the first two PCR rounds ran approximately 11 cycles with TRBV1-TRBV30 forward and C-beta reverse primers. TCRdb re-analysed the multiplex PCR reads in MiXCR, keeping a single row per CDR3 protein. The table includes about 120,000 distinct CDR3 sequences, 50% to 70% detected once. Sequencing used liver tumor tissue from sampling region 1. Sample subset: tumor region T1, superior pole. All receptors come from a woman aged 55-75 years with primary liver carcinoma and hepatitis B virus infection.

In regard to this clonotype: This sequence may be a read error, since a much larger clone differs from it by one base. The chain combines TRBV29-1 with TRBJ2-1, with D maybe TRBD1 (5 bases). Looked up from germline, CDR1 is SQVTM and CDR2 is ANQGSEA. This CDR3 has 13 amino acids. V lost 3 bases and J lost 5, with 11 bases in between. The CDR3: CSVDKTVDNEQFF. DNA for the CDR3: TGCAGCGTTGACAAGACAGTAGACAATGAGCAGTTCTTC.

This clonotype appeared a single time. The junction differs from germline at one of its ends, possibly a read error. V and J are TRBV29-1 and TRBJ2-3; a weak D match, TRBD1 (5 bases). CDR3 size: 12 residues. Germline V gives CDR1 SQVTM, CDR2 ANQGSEA. The CDR3 bases are TGCAGCGTTGCTACCTACACAGGTACGCAGTATTTT. The encoded protein is CSVATYTGTQYF.

Regarding this clonotype: A read error may be the cause here, since a much bigger clone is one base away. This rearrangement joins TRBV4-1 to TRBJ2-1; 8 nucleotides line up with TRBD2. Germline CDR1 MGHRA, CDR2 YSYEKL. The CDR3 is 15 amino acids. CDR3 coding DNA: TGCGTCAGCAGCCTGAGCGGGAGCTCCTACAATGAGCAGTTCTTC. Its translation is CVSSLSGSSYNEQFF.

This clonotype was observed a single time. One end of the junction fails to match germline, which may point to a read error. The chain recombines TRBV11-1 with TRBJ2-7; 8 bases are a match to TRBD1. Germline loops: CDR1 SGHAT, CDR2 FQDESV (reference sequence). The CDR3 is 15 amino acids. In DNA, the CDR3 is TGCGCCAGCAGCTTAGTAAGACAGGGGTCCTACGAGCAGTACTTC. Amino acid sequence: CASSLVRQGSYEQYF.

Of note for this clonotype: The CDR3 ends on some other residue instead of the conserved phenylalanine or tryptophan, so this is likely a read error. Written as DNA, the CDR3 is TGTGCCAGCAGTTACGGGGGTTCGAACACTGAAGCTTTCCTT. Residues: CASSYGGSNTEAFL. The rearrangement joins TRBV6-2 or TRBV6-3 to TRBJ1-1, with D perhaps TRBD1 (5 bases). Germline V gene data show CDR1 as MNHEY and CDR2 as SVGEGT. Trimming cost V 2 bases and J 1 base, with 8 bases left between them. The CDR3 runs 14 residues.

The gene calls are TRBV28 and TRBJ2-4, with unresolved D. With 2 bases removed from V and 1 base from J, the gap between germline ends came to 6 bases. Germline V gene sequence: CDR1 MDHEN, CDR2 SYDVKM. This CDR3 region has 14 residues. The chain's CDR3 is CASSLSEAKNIQYF. Written as DNA, the CDR3 is TGTGCCAGCAGTTTAAGTGAGGCCAAAAACATTCAGTACTTC.

The chain's CDR3 is CASSFSDPGQGAAEQFF. The DNA of the CDR3 is TGTGCCAGCAGCTTCTCCGACCCGGGACAGGGGGCCGCTGAGCAGTTCTTC. V usage is TRBV11-2 and J usage is TRBJ2-1; 12 bases line up with TRBD1. The CDR3 sequence is 17 residues long. V gave up 3 bases and J gave up 9 bases; unmatched junction bases: 12. CDR1 is SGHAT, CDR2 FQNNGV, per germline.

As regards this clonotype: Germline and junction disagree at one end, which may indicate a read error. This chain links TRBV2 with TRBJ2-6, with 12 bases aligning to TRBD2. Germline CDR1 reads SNHLY; CDR2 reads FYNNEI. The CDR3 sequence is 18 residues long. The CDR3 loop reads CACRFSSGRGSGANVLTF. The CDR3 region has the DNA TGTGCCTGCAGGTTCTCTAGCGGGAGGGGGTCTGGGGCCAACGTCCTGACTTTC.

The sample holds many counts of this clonotype. The chain is built from TRBV28 and TRBJ2-1; D possibly corresponds to TRBD2 (5 bases). The CDR3 runs to 15 residues. Trimming stripped 5 bases from V and 0 bases from J, with 11 bases between. CDR1 and CDR2 (germline): MDHEN, SYDVKM. The CDR3 is CASSQADLSYNEQFF. The CDR3 bases are TGTGCCAGCAGTCAAGCGGACCTCTCCTACAATGAGCAGTTCTTC.

This clonotype was found once. It is likely a read error, because the conserved phenylalanine at the end of the CDR3 is missing. This chain links TRBV6-5 with TRBJ2-7; 7 nucleotides align to TRBD2. The CDR3 has 14 amino acids. CDR1 and CDR2 (germline): MNHEY, SVGAGI. V gave up 8 bases and J gave up 1 base; unmatched junction bases: 8. The CDR3 here is CASGRGIGSYEQYL. The CDR3 coding sequence is TGTGCCAGCGGGCGGGGGATCGGGTCCTACGAGCAGTACCTC.

Remarks on this clonotype: The CDR3 ends on some other residue instead of the conserved phenylalanine or tryptophan, so this is likely a read error. This chain uses TRBV11-2 with TRBJ2-3; no clear D. CDR1 is SGHAT, CDR2 FQNNGV, per germline. The CDR3 runs to 15 residues. Trimming left V 4 bases short and J 2 bases short, with 13 bases between. CDR3 sequence reads: CASSYPRSLTDTQYC. In nucleotides, the CDR3 is TGTGCCAGCAGCTACCCCAGGTCCCTCACAGATACGCAGTATTGT.

Concerning this clonotype: This may come from a read error, since a much larger clone is one base off. The missing conserved phenylalanine or tryptophan at the end of this CDR3 makes a read error likely. V gene TRBV29-1 combines with J gene TRBJ2-7; 11 positions match TRBD2. CDR3 size: 15 residues. V shed 7 bases and J 4 bases; nucleotides not matched to a gene: 12. From germline, CDR1 is SQVTM and CDR2 ANQGSEA. The CDR3 loop reads CSGRWGSGRVYEQYI. In DNA, the CDR3 is TGCAGCGGTCGTTGGGGTAGCGGGAGGGTTTACGAGCAGTACATC.

This clonotype was seen more than once but under ten times. V usage is TRBV5-1 and J usage is TRBJ2-3; D is uncertain. The CDR3 contains 15 residues. CDR1 is SGHRS and CDR2 is YFSETQ in the germline V gene. V was trimmed by 0 bases and J by 6 bases, leaving 14 bases between them. CDR3 amino acids: CASSLASGPEDTQYF. The CDR3 nucleotides are TGCGCCAGCAGCTTGGCTAGTGGGCCTGAGGATACGCAGTATTTT. The variable domain in full, with the rest retrieved from reference TRBV5-1 and TRBJ2-3, is KAGVTQTPRYLIKTRGQQVTLSCSPISGHRSVSWYQQTPGQGLQFLFEYFSETQRNKGNFPGRFSGRQFSNSRSEMNVSTLELGDSALYLCASSLASGPEDTQYFGPGTRLTVL.

This clonotype was observed at least ten times. One end of the junction varies from germline; a read error may be responsible. The V and J genes are TRBV14 and TRBJ2-3, with 7 bases aligning to TRBD2. The CDR3 length is 11 residues. Per the germline V gene, CDR1 is SGHDN and CDR2 is FVKESK. The CDR3 DNA sequence: TGTGCCAGCAGCCAAGTTTGCGGGAGAGGTTTT. Its translation is CASSQVCGRGF.

V and J are TRBV11-1 and TRBJ2-6; D might be TRBD1 (5 bases). Germline assignment: CDR1 SGHAT and CDR2 FQDESV (reference sequence). The CDR3 totals 15 residues. Trimming pared 7 bases from V and 18 bases from J, leaving 28 bases between. In nucleotides, the CDR3 is TGTGCCAGCAACCCCTCGGGCGCTGGGGCCAACGTCACGACTTTC. Protein: CASNPSGAGANVTTF. The full variable domain, with the rest looked up from reference TRBV11-1 and TRBJ2-6, is EAEVAQSPRYKITEKSQAVAFWCDPISGHATLYWYRQILGQGPELLVQFQDESVVDDSQLPKDRFSAERLKGVDSTLKIQPAELGDSAMYLCASNPSGAGANVTTFGAGSRLTVL.

A remark on this clonotype: A much larger clone differs from this one at a single base, so this may be a read error. This CDR3 is missing its conserved last phenylalanine or tryptophan, likely due to a read error. The chain joins TRBV7-9 to TRBJ2-7; D is undetermined. Germline CDR1 and CDR2: SEHNR and FQNEAQ (reference sequence). CDR3 size: 13 residues. Trimming removed 3 bases from V and 2 bases from J, with 8 bases in between. Here the CDR3 reads CASSFPNTYEQYL. The CDR3 nucleotides read TGTGCCAGCAGCTTCCCCAATACCTACGAGCAGTACCTC.

Points on this clonotype: The final CDR3 position lacks the conserved phenylalanine or tryptophan, pointing to a likely read error. The V call is TRBV30, the J call TRBJ1-2, with D perhaps TRBD1 (6 bases). The V end lost 3 bases, the J end lost 4 bases, and 21 bases lay between the germline ends. The V gene's germline CDR1 is GTSNPN and CDR2 SVGIG (reference sequence). CDR3 length: 16 residues. The CDR3 loop is CAWRVSQGVRIYGYTS. CDR3 in DNA: TGTGCCTGGAGAGTTTCACAGGGAGTCCGCATCTATGGCTACACCTCC.

On this clonotype: Because the CDR3 is missing its conserved closing phenylalanine or tryptophan, this is likely a read error. V and J are TRBV12-3 or TRBV12-4 and TRBJ2-1, with D tentatively TRBD1 (6 bases). The length of the CDR3 is 12 residues. Trimming removed 10 bases from V and 9 bases from J, with 16 bases in between. DNA of the CDR3: TGTGCCAACAGACAGGCGGCAGCTGAGCAGTTCTCC. Protein sequence: CANRQAAAEQFS.

This clonotype was counted ten times or more. This chain uses TRBV5-6 with TRBJ1-2; D is unclear. V gave up 1 base and J gave up 4 bases, with 14 bases separating them. CDR1 SGHDT and CDR2 YYEEEE come from the germline V gene. The CDR3 is 15 amino acids. Here the CDR3 reads CASSLWQRQIYGYTF. The CDR3 nucleotides are TGTGCCAGCAGCTTGTGGCAGAGACAAATCTATGGCTACACCTTC.

The rearrangement links TRBV11-2 to TRBJ1-2; D unresolved. The CDR3 runs to 15 residues. Trimming cost V 6 bases and J 1 base, with 15 bases left between them. Germline V gives CDR1 SGHAT, CDR2 FQNNGV. The CDR3 nucleotides read TGTGCCAGCAGTTTTAGCGGACTGCGTAACTATGGCTACACCTTC. Translated: CASSFSGLRNYGYTF.

For this clonotype: This sequence may be a read error, since a much larger clone differs from it by one base. Lacking the conserved final phenylalanine or tryptophan, this CDR3 likely reflects a read error. The chain is built from TRBV6-2 or TRBV6-3 and TRBJ2-7; either TRBD1 or TRBD2 may supply D (5 bases each). Per the germline V gene, CDR1 is MNHEY and CDR2 is SVGEGT. The CDR3 sequence is 12 residues long. V was clipped by 11 bases and J by 6 bases, with 17 bases between them. The chain's CDR3 is CASSGTPREQYS. The CDR3 DNA sequence: TGTGCCTCCTCCGGGACCCCCCGCGAGCAGTACTCC.

The rearrangement joins TRBV5-1 to TRBJ1-2; the D gene is possibly TRBD1 (6 bases). Per the germline V gene, CDR1 is SGHRS and CDR2 is YFSETQ. Trimming shortened V by 5 bases and J by 4 bases, and 18 bases separated the two germline ends. The CDR3 runs 15 residues. Here the CDR3 reads CASSYGRRGGYGYTF. As DNA, the CDR3 is TGCGCCAGCAGTTATGGACGTAGGGGGGGCTATGGCTACACCTTC.

The table lists this clonotype with many counts. V usage is TRBV10-1 and J usage is TRBJ2-7; D ambiguous. The CDR3 has 13 amino acids. With 7 bases removed from V and 0 bases from J, the gap between germline ends came to 10 bases. Germline V gene sequence: CDR1 WNHNN, CDR2 SYGVQD (reference sequence). In nucleotides, the CDR3 is TGCGCCAGCACCTCCAGAGTCTCCTACGAGCAGTACTTC. Translating gives CASTSRVSYEQYF.

About this clonotype itself: At one of its ends the junction is not consistent with the germline gene, which may arise from a read error. The rearrangement links TRBV5-6 to TRBJ2-5, with 10 bases identical to TRBD2. CDR3 length equals 17 residues. Germline assignment: CDR1 SGHDT and CDR2 YYEEEE. The CDR3 coding sequence is TGTGCCAGCAGCTTGAATATCGGACTAGCGGAAGCAGAGACTCAGTACTTC. Residues: CASSLNIGLAEAETQYF. Full variable domain (remainder filled in from reference TRBV5-6 and TRBJ2-5): DAGVTQSPTHLIKTRGQQVTLRCSPKSGHDTVSWYQQALGQGPQFIFQYYEEEERQRGNFPDRFSGHQFPNYSSELNVNALLLGDSALYLCASSLNIGLAEAETQYFGPGTRLLVL.

On this clonotype itself: In this CDR3 the conserved last residue, phenylalanine or tryptophan, is missing, so a read error is likely. The rearrangement joins TRBV12-3 or TRBV12-4 to TRBJ2-6, with D maybe TRBD1 (5 bases). The CDR3 is 15 residues long. Here the CDR3 reads CASSLAQAGANVLTV. Here the CDR3 DNA reads TGTGCCAGTAGTTTAGCACAGGCCGGGGCCAACGTCCTGACTGTC.

This clonotype was recorded only once. At one end, the junction sequence differs from germline, possibly due to a read error. The chain combines TRBV11-2 with TRBJ2-5; possible D gene TRBD2, 6 bases. Germline CDR1 SGHAT, CDR2 FQNNGV. This CDR3 is built from 13 residues. CDR3 loop: CASSLDRGDREYF. The CDR3 bases are TGTGCCAGTAGCTTAGATCGCGGGGACCGCGAATACTTC. Full variable domain (missing parts from reference TRBV11-2 and TRBJ2-5): EAGVAQSPRYKIIEKRQSVAFWCNPISGHATLYWYQQILGQGPKLLIQFQNNGVVDDSQLPKDRFSAERLKGVDSTLKIQPAKLEDSAVYLCASSLDRGDREYFGPGTRLLVL.

Comment on this clonotype: Since the CDR3 does not end with the conserved phenylalanine or tryptophan, this likely comes from a read error. The V gene is TRBV28, the J gene TRBJ2-7, with D unclear. V lost 8 bases and J 2 bases, leaving 16 bases between the germline ends. CDR3 length equals 14 residues. Per germline, CDR1 MDHEN and CDR2 SYDVKM. The CDR3 nucleotides are TGTGCCAGCCTCGAGGCTTCTAATGCCTACGAGCAGTACCTC. This gives the protein CASLEASNAYEQYL.

The rearrangement joins TRBV5-1 to TRBJ2-5; 8 bases align to TRBD2. The CDR3 has 17 amino acids. Germline loops: CDR1 SGHRS, CDR2 YFSETQ. Losses at the gene ends were 3 bases for V and 4 bases for J; bases not matched to a gene: 14. This CDR3 reads CASSSGRGSGMSETQYF. The DNA of the CDR3 is TGCGCCAGCAGCTCCGGCAGGGGTAGCGGGATGTCAGAGACCCAGTACTTC.

Regarding this clonotype: A clone one base away is much larger, so this may be a read error. The gene calls are TRBV30 and TRBJ2-2; possibly TRBD2 for D (6 bases). Germline V gives CDR1 GTSNPN, CDR2 SVGIG (reference sequence). This CDR3 is 12 amino acids long. The CDR3 DNA is TGTGTCTGGGGGGAATACACCGGGGAGCTGTTTTTT. Protein sequence: CVWGEYTGELFF. The full variable domain, completed using reference TRBV30 and TRBJ2-2, is SQTIHQWPATLVQPVGSPLSLECTVEGTSNPNLYWYRQAAGRGLQLLFYSVGIGQISSEVPQNLSASRPQDRQFILSSKKLLLSDSGFYLCVWGEYTGELFFGEGSRLTVL.

This sequence joins TRBV19 and TRBJ2-1; D may be TRBD1 (5 bases). Trimming cost V 2 bases and J 4 bases, with 6 bases left between them. CDR1 is LNHDA and CDR2 is SQIVND in the germline V gene (reference sequence). The CDR3 runs to 13 residues. The DNA for the CDR3 is TGTGCCAGTAGTATATCAGGGTACAATGAGCAGTTCTTC. Protein sequence: CASSISGYNEQFF.

With respect to this clonotype: A much larger clonotype is one base distant, so this may be a read error. The CDR3 ends on some other residue instead of the conserved phenylalanine or tryptophan, so this is likely a read error. The chain uses TRBV6-1 and TRBJ2-7; 10 bases map to TRBD2. CDR1 and CDR2 from the germline V gene are MNHNS and SASEGT. Trimming removed 5 bases from V and 8 bases from J; junction bases left unmatched: 12. The CDR3 length is 15 residues. CDR3 DNA: TGTGCCAGCAGTCCGTTGGCTAGCGGGAGCGGAAAGCAGTACTTA. Protein: CASSPLASGSGKQYL.

This clonotype has ten or more counts. One base away lies a much larger clone, so this may be a sequencing read error. The gene calls are TRBV29-1 and TRBJ1-1; unclear D gene. The CDR3 totals 11 residues. Germline loops: CDR1 SQVTM, CDR2 ANQGSEA. The CDR3 nucleotides are TGCGGCGTAGCCACCGATGCTATCGCTTTCTTT. Its protein is CGVATDAIAFF.